These T cell receptor beta chains were read from a single sample in a study of technical replicates of blood from several donors. The repertoire was sequenced with immunoSEQ multiplex PCR; TCRdb's copy has only in-frame clones and lacks some. Of roughly 70,000 clones listed, 90% to 95% were seen once; the top ten hold approximately 0.27%. Sequenced material: T cells isolated from PBMCs. These receptors came from a human donor in good health. Each CDR3 is given with its conserved first and last residue. A D gene is named only where the DNA matches it firmly. The size entry is marked missing in some rows and otherwise reads once, few, many or a size class.

D: .; J: TRBJ1-4; size: .; V: TRBV6-5; length: 13; CDR3: CASAATYNEKLFF; DNA: TGTGCCAGCGCCGCAACCTATAATGAAAAACTGTTTTTT
D: TRBD1; J: TRBJ2-7; size: .; V: TRBV9; length: 16; CDR3: CASSPRGWTGGYEQYF; DNA: TGTGCCAGCAGCCCCCGAGGGTGGACAGGGGGCTACGAGCAGTACTTC
D: .; J: TRBJ1-2; size: .; V: TRBV30; length: 13; CDR3: CAWSYPYLAGYTF; DNA: TGTGCCTGGAGTTACCCCTATTTAGCTGGCTACACCTTC
D: .; J: TRBJ2-1; size: .; V: TRBV4-1; length: 15; CDR3: CASSQGGRSYNEQFF; DNA: TGCGCCAGCAGCCAAGGGGGCCGGTCCTACAATGAGCAGTTCTTC
D: .; J: TRBJ2-5; size: once; V: TRBV11-3; length: 14; CDR3: CASSLAGGQETQYF; DNA: TGTGCCAGCAGCTTAGCCGGGGGTCAGGAGACCCAGTACTTC
D: .; J: TRBJ2-3; size: .; V: TRBV5-5; length: 13; CDR3: CASSLIGADTQYF; DNA: TGTGCCAGCAGCTTGATCGGAGCAGATACGCAGTATTTT
D: .; J: TRBJ1-1; size: .; V: TRBV5-1; length: 15; CDR3: CASSLASGLNTEAFF; DNA: TGCGCCAGCAGCTTGGCATCAGGGCTAAACACTGAAGCTTTCTTT
D: TRBD1; J: TRBJ2-2; size: .; V: TRBV5-6; length: 15; CDR3: CASTIASGGHGELFF; DNA: TGTGCCAGCACCATTGCCTCAGGGGGCCACGGGGAGCTGTTTTTT
D: .; J: TRBJ2-5; size: .; V: TRBV11-1; length: 15; CDR3: CASSSSDNEEETQYF; DNA: TGTGCCAGCAGCTCTTCCGACAATGAAGAAGAGACCCAGTACTTC
D: .; J: TRBJ2-7; size: once; V: TRBV5-5; length: 10; CDR3: CATQGREQYF; DNA: TGTGCCACACAGGGTCGGGAGCAGTACTTC
D: TRBD1; J: TRBJ2-3; size: .; V: TRBV5-1; length: 15; CDR3: CASSSTGVMEDTQYF; DNA: TGCGCCAGCAGCTCGACAGGGGTGATGGAAGATACGCAGTATTTT
D: TRBD2; J: TRBJ2-1; size: .; V: TRBV5-1; length: 15; CDR3: CASSLVAGVGNEQFF; DNA: TGCGCCAGCAGCTTGGTCGCGGGAGTAGGGAATGAGCAGTTCTTC
D: .; J: TRBJ2-6; size: .; V: TRBV2; length: 14; CDR3: CASGLGSGANVLTF; DNA: TGTGCCAGCGGACTTGGCTCTGGGGCCAACGTCCTGACTTTC
D: TRBD2; J: TRBJ2-5; size: .; V: TRBV7-9; length: 16; CDR3: CASSLGLAGIQETQYF; DNA: TGTGCCAGCAGCTTAGGGCTAGCGGGGATACAAGAGACCCAGTACTTC
D: TRBD1; J: TRBJ1-4; size: .; V: TRBV11-3; length: 15; CDR3: CASSWDRATNEKLFF; DNA: TGTGCCAGCAGCTGGGACAGGGCCACTAATGAAAAACTGTTTTTT
D: .; J: TRBJ2-7; size: .; V: TRBV27; length: 12; CDR3: CASSTDPYEQYF; DNA: TGTGCCAGCTCCACAGACCCCTACGAGCAGTACTTC
D: .; J: TRBJ1-4; size: .; V: TRBV13; length: 13; CDR3: CASTAGSGEKLFF; DNA: TGTGCCAGCACGGCAGGGTCGGGTGAAAAACTGTTTTTT
D: TRBD1; J: TRBJ1-1; size: .; V: TRBV12-5; length: 17; CDR3: CASGFVSRGAMNTEAFF; DNA: TGTGCTAGTGGTTTTGTTTCCAGGGGGGCAATGAACACTGAAGCTTTCTTT
D: TRBD1; J: TRBJ1-6; size: .; V: TRBV5-6; length: 14; CDR3: CASSLGGGRSPLHF; DNA: TGTGCCAGCAGCTTGGGAGGGGGCAGGTCACCCCTCCACTTT
D: .; J: TRBJ1-2; size: .; V: TRBV5-6; length: 14; CDR3: CASSLISRGDGYTF; DNA: TGTGCCAGCAGCTTGATAAGCAGGGGCGATGGCTACACCTTC
D: .; J: TRBJ1-5; size: .; V: TRBV5-6; length: 16; CDR3: CASSLGGGAHNQPQHF; DNA: TGTGCCAGCAGCTTGGGAGGGGGAGCACATAATCAGCCCCAGCATTTT
D: TRBD1; J: TRBJ2-1; size: .; V: TRBV7-6; length: 18; CDR3: CASSSPGETGMVDNEQFF; DNA: TGTGCCAGCAGCTCCCCAGGGGAGACAGGGATGGTCGACAATGAGCAGTTCTTC
D: .; J: TRBJ2-7; size: .; V: TRBV2; length: 11; CDR3: CASSQKGEQYF; DNA: TGTGCCAGCAGCCAGAAGGGGGAACAGTACTTC
D: .; J: TRBJ2-3; size: .; V: TRBV21-1; length: 19; CDR3: CASSKALAGLHKRADTQYF; DNA: TGTGCCAGCAGCAAAGCACTAGCGGGACTCCACAAGAGGGCAGATACGCAGTATTTT
D: .; J: TRBJ1-2; size: .; V: TRBV6-5; length: 15; CDR3: CASSPYRDLNYGYTF; DNA: TGTGCCAGCAGTCCGTACAGGGATCTTAACTATGGCTACACCTTC
D: .; J: TRBJ1-1; size: .; V: TRBV5-8; length: 11; CDR3: CASSLAGGAFF; DNA: TGTGCCAGCAGCTTGGCGGGGGGGGCTTTCTTT
D: .; J: TRBJ1-1; size: few; V: TRBV6-5; length: 14; CDR3: CASRSWGGNTEAFF; DNA: TGTGCCAGCAGGTCCTGGGGGGGGAACACTGAAGCTTTCTTT
D: .; J: TRBJ2-7; size: .; V: TRBV10-1; length: 12; CDR3: CATSEGRYEQYF; DNA: TGCGCCACCTCTGAGGGCAGGTACGAGCAGTACTTC
D: TRBD1; J: TRBJ1-4; size: .; V: TRBV6-4; length: 13; CDR3: CARLPGQPANSVF; DNA: TGTGCCCGATTACCGGGACAGCCCGCAAATTCTGTTTTT
D: .; J: TRBJ2-4; size: once; V: TRBV4-1; length: 19; CDR3: CASSQGGMAGGKTKNIQYF; DNA: TGCGCCAGCAGCCAAGGAGGGATGGCGGGCGGGAAAACCAAAAACATTCAGTACTTC
D: TRBD2; J: TRBJ2-1; size: .; V: TRBV7-8; length: 16; CDR3: CASSLGRSGRYNEQFF; DNA: TGTGCCAGCAGCTTAGGTCGGAGCGGGAGGTACAATGAGCAGTTCTTC
D: TRBD1; J: TRBJ1-1; size: .; V: TRBV7-9; length: 15; CDR3: CASSFWDRLNTEAFF; DNA: TGTGCCAGCAGCTTCTGGGACAGGCTGAACACTGAAGCTTTCTTT